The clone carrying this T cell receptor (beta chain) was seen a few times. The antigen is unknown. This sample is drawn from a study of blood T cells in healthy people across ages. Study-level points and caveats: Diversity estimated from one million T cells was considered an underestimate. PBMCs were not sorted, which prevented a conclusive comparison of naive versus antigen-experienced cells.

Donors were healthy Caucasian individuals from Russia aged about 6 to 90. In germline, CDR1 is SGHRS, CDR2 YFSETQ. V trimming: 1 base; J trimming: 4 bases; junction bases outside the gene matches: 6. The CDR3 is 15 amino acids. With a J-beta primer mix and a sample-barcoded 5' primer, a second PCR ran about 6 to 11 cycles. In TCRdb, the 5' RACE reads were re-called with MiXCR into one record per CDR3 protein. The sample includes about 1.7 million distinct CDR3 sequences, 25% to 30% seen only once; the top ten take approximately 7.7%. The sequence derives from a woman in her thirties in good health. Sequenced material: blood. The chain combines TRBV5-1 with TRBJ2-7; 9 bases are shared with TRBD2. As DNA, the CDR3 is TGCGCCAGCAGCTTGAAGGTAGCGGGAGAGTACGAGCAGTACTTC. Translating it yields CASSLKVAGEYEQYF.